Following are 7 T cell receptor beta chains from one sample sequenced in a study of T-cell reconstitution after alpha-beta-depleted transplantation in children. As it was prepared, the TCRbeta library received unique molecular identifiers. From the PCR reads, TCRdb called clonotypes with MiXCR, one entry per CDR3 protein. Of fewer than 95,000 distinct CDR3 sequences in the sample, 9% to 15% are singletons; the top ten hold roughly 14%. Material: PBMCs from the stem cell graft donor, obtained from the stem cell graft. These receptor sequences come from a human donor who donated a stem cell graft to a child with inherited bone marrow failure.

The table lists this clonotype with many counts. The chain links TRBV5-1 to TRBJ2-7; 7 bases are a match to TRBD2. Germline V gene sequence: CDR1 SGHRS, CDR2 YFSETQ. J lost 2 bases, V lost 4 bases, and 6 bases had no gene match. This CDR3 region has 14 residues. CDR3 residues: CASSPGGLTYEQYF. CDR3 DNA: TGCGCCAGCAGCCCCGGGGGACTAACCTACGAGCAGTACTTC.

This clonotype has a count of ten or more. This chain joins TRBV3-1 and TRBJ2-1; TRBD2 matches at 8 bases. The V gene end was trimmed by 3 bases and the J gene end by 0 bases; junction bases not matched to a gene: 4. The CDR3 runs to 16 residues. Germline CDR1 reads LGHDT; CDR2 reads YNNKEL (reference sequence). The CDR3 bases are TGTGCCAGCAGCCAGCTACGGGAGGGCTCCTACAATGAGCAGTTCTTC. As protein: CASSQLREGSYNEQFF.

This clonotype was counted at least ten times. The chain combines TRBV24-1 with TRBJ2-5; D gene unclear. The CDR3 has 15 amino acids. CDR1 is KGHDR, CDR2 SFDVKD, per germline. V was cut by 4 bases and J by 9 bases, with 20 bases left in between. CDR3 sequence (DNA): TGTGCCACCAGTGACCTCACCCGGGCCAGAGGCCCCCAGTACTTC. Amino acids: CATSDLTRARGPQYF.

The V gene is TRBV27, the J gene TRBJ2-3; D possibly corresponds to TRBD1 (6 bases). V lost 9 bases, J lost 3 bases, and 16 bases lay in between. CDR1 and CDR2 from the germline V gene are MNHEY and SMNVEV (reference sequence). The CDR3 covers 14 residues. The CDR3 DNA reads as TGTGCCAGGGGCCCCCAGGGGATGACAGATACGCAGTATTTT. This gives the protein CARGPQGMTDTQYF.

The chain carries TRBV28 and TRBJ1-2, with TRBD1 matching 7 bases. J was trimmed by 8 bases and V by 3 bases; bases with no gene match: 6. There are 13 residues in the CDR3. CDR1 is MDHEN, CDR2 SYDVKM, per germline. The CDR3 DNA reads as TGTGCCAGCAGTTTTAACAGGGACAGCGGCTACACCTTC. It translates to CASSFNRDSGYTF.

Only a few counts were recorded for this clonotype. The CDR3 nucleotides read TGCAGCGTTGCTGGGACAGGGAATGAAAAACTGTTTTTT. Protein: CSVAGTGNEKLFF. This chain uses TRBV29-1 with TRBJ1-4, with 9 bases identical to TRBD1. The germline V gene has CDR1 SQVTM and CDR2 ANQGSEA. The CDR3 runs to 13 residues. J lost 5 bases, V lost 4 bases, and 2 bases had no gene match.

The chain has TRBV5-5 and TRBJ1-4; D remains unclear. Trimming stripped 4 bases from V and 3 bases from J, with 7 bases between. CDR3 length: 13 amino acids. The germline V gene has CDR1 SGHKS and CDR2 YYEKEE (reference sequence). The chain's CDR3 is CASSHAPNEKLFF. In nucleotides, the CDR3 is TGTGCCAGCAGCCACGCGCCTAATGAAAAACTGTTTTTT.